The 25 T cell receptor beta chains in this list originate from one sample, sequenced in a study of blood T cell repertoires in COVID-19. Repertoires were generated with immunoSEQ multiplex PCR, while TCRdb's copy carries only in-frame clones and drops some. The sample carries over 450,000 clones, less than 90% recorded once. Sequenced: peripheral blood. All receptors derive from a woman aged 45 to 65 with COVID-19, enrolled during active disease.

This clone turned up a few times. V is TRBV5-1 and J is TRBJ2-7; the D gene is possibly TRBD1 (6 bases). The germline V gene encodes CDR1 SGHRS and CDR2 YFSETQ. The CDR3 consists of 14 residues. The ends were cut back, 4 bases at V and 0 bases at J, with 11 bases in the middle. The CDR3 loop is CASSPDRFSYEQYF. For the CDR3, the DNA is TGCGCCAGCAGCCCTGACAGGTTCTCCTACGAGCAGTACTTC.

V and J are TRBV5-1 and TRBJ2-1, with D possibly matching TRBD1 (5 bases). CDR1 and CDR2 from the germline V gene are SGHRS and YFSETQ. V shed 2 bases and J shed 5 bases, with 11 bases lying between them. The CDR3 has 14 residues. The CDR3 loop reads CASSLRGEDNEQFF. In DNA form, the CDR3 reads TGCGCCAGCAGCTTAAGGGGTGAGGACAATGAGCAGTTCTTC. The full variable domain, with the rest looked up from reference TRBV5-1 and TRBJ2-1, is KAGVTQTPRYLIKTRGQQVTLSCSPISGHRSVSWYQQTPGQGLQFLFEYFSETQRNKGNFPGRFSGRQFSNSRSEMNVSTLELGDSALYLCASSLRGEDNEQFFGPGTRLTVL.

This chain joins TRBV30 and TRBJ1-5; tentatively, D is TRBD1 (6 bases). The CDR3 covers 12 residues. The V and J ends lost 5 bases and 3 bases respectively, with 8 bases between them. Per the germline V gene, CDR1 is GTSNPN and CDR2 is SVGIG (reference sequence). CDR3 region: CAWGQYNQPQHF. CDR3 bases: TGTGCCTGGGGACAGTACAATCAGCCCCAGCATTTT.

The chain employs TRBV29-1 and TRBJ2-5; 12 nucleotides line up with TRBD2. V lost 5 bases, J lost 0 bases, and 10 bases stayed unmatched. CDR3 length equals 17 residues. Germline CDR1 reads SQVTM; CDR2 reads ANQGSEA. CDR3 sequence (DNA): TGCAGCGTTCAAAAGAAGACTAGCGGGGGTTACCAAGAGACCCAGTACTTC. This translates into CSVQKKTSGGYQETQYF.

This chain uses TRBV6-5 with TRBJ2-3; tentative D call: TRBD2 (6 bases). The CDR3 consists of 16 residues. Germline V gene data show CDR1 as MNHEY and CDR2 as SVGAGI. Trimming removed 0 bases at V and 4 bases at J, with 14 bases between. CDR3 DNA sequence: TGTGCCAGCAGTTACTCGGGGACTCCGGAGGCAGATACGCAGTATTTT. This gives the protein CASSYSGTPEADTQYF.

About this clone: At the DNA level, this CDR3 is encoded by other sequences in the same sample as well. This chain connects TRBV14 to TRBJ1-1; a possible D gene is TRBD1 (5 bases). V was cut by 0 bases and J by 5 bases, with 10 bases left in between. The germline CDR1 and CDR2 sequences are SGHDN and FVKESK. The CDR3 is 14 amino acids. DNA for the CDR3: TGTGCCAGCAGCCAAGATATGGGGGGGACTGAAGCTTTCTTT. This encodes CASSQDMGGTEAFF.

The V and J genes are TRBV5-6 and TRBJ1-1, with 7 bases lining up with TRBD1. Losses at the gene ends were 4 bases for V and 1 base for J; bases not matched to a gene: 10. The CDR3 loop spans 16 amino acids. Per the germline V gene, CDR1 is SGHDT and CDR2 is YYEEEE. The CDR3 nucleotides are TGTGCCAGCAGCCCTACAAGACAGGGAACGAACACTGAAGCTTTCTTT. As protein: CASSPTRQGTNTEAFF.

The rearrangement links TRBV7-9 to TRBJ2-1; 7 nucleotides agree with TRBD2. This CDR3 spans 14 amino acids. The germline V gene encodes CDR1 SEHNR and CDR2 FQNEAQ (reference sequence). Unmatched junction bases numbered 4, after V lost 5 bases and J lost 3 bases. The chain's CDR3 is CASSRGRVYNEQFF. For the CDR3, the DNA is TGTGCCAGCAGCCGGGGGAGGGTCTACAATGAGCAGTTCTTC.

This chain connects TRBV11-2 to TRBJ1-1, with D maybe TRBD1 (6 bases). V lost 2 bases and J 1 base, leaving 11 bases between the germline ends. There are 15 residues in the CDR3. Germline CDR1 and CDR2: SGHAT and FQNNGV. CDR3 amino acids: CASSLTGGQNTEAFF. The CDR3 DNA reads TGTGCCAGCAGCTTAACGGGGGGACAGAACACTGAAGCTTTCTTT.

This rearrangement joins TRBV2 to TRBJ1-1; 7 nucleotides line up with TRBD1. This CDR3 is built from 15 residues. V shed 3 bases, J shed 4 bases, and the junction held 8 bases outside the gene matches. Per germline, CDR1 SNHLY and CDR2 FYNNEI. Here the CDR3 DNA reads TGTGCCAGCAGTGACCACAGGGGCGCGACCACTGAAGCTTTCTTT. It encodes CASSDHRGATTEAFF.

The gene calls are TRBV24-1 and TRBJ2-6; no firm D call. CDR1 KGHDR and CDR2 SFDVKD come from the germline V gene. The CDR3 is 14 residues long. The V gene lost 6 bases and the J gene lost 1 base, with 6 bases spanning the gap. Written as DNA, the CDR3 is TGTGCCACCAGTCCTAGATCTGGGGCCAACGTCCTGACTTTC. Its translation: CATSPRSGANVLTF.

The rearrangement joins TRBV7-2 to TRBJ1-6, with D uncertain. The germline V gene encodes CDR1 SGHTA and CDR2 FQGNSA. This CDR3 has 15 residues. Trimming pared 5 bases from V and 7 bases from J, leaving 15 bases between. CDR3 nucleotides: TGTGCCAGCAGCGCGGCGGGAGGGAGCAATTCACCCCTCCACTTT. This encodes CASSAAGGSNSPLHF.

This clone was seen just once. This specimen includes other DNA sequences encoding the same CDR3. This chain uses TRBV30 with TRBJ1-1, with a weak D call TRBD1 (6 bases). The V end was cut by 0 bases, the J end by 3 bases, with 8 bases between. Germline V CDR1 and CDR2: GTSNPN, SVGIG (reference sequence). The CDR3 consists of 13 residues. The CDR3 spells CAWSVQGDTEAFF. The CDR3 region has the DNA TGTGCCTGGAGTGTACAGGGAGACACTGAAGCTTTCTTT.

Worth noting for this clone: Additional DNA sequences in this sample encode the identical CDR3. The chain joins TRBV19 to TRBJ1-6, with D unclear. This CDR3 spans 12 amino acids. The germline gives CDR1 LNHDA, CDR2 SQIVND (reference sequence). Trimming pared 3 bases from V and 9 bases from J, leaving 6 bases between. The CDR3 region has the DNA TGTGCCAGTAGTATTACGGGTTCACCCCTCCACTTT. It codes for CASSITGSPLHF. The entire variable domain, with the rest obtained from reference TRBV19 and TRBJ1-6, is as follows: DGGITQSPKYLFRKEGQNVTLSCEQNLNHDAMYWYRQDPGQGLRLIYYSQIVNDFQKGDIAEGYSVSREKKESFPLTVTSAQKNPTAFYLCASSITGSPLHFGNGTRLTVT.

There are a few counts of this clone. V gene TRBV7-9 combines with J gene TRBJ1-5; D ambiguous. CDR1 and CDR2 from the germline V gene are SEHNR and FQNEAQ (reference sequence). V was trimmed by 4 bases and J by 5 bases, leaving 6 bases between them. The CDR3 is 12 residues long. The CDR3 nucleotides are TGTGCCAGCAGCTATCCCGATCAGCCCCAGCATTTT. Residues: CASSYPDQPQHF.

CDR3 residues: CASSPSRGAYGYTF. CDR3 DNA: TGTGCCAGCTCACCATCCAGGGGGGCCTATGGCTACACCTTC. The rearrangement uses TRBV18 and TRBJ1-2; 7 bases are a match to TRBD1. CDR1 and CDR2 from the germline V gene are KGHSH and LQKENI. The CDR3 is 14 residues long. After removal of 2 bases from V and 4 bases from J, the junction contained 4 bases not matched to a gene.

The J gene is TRBJ1-1, the V gene TRBV28, with a possible D match to TRBD1 (5 bases). This CDR3 region has 14 residues. Germline V lookup: CDR1 MDHEN, CDR2 SYDVKM. The V end was cut by 3 bases, the J end by 1 base, with 9 bases between. CDR3 DNA: TGTGCCAGCAGTTTGCCCAGGGCGAACACTGAAGCTTTCTTT. It encodes CASSLPRANTEAFF.

This clone was detected only a few times. V and J are TRBV19 and TRBJ1-5, with D maybe TRBD1 (5 bases). The CDR3 covers 13 residues. V lost 5 bases to trimming and J lost 8 bases, with 13 bases between them. Looked up from germline, CDR1 is LNHDA and CDR2 is SQIVND (reference sequence). The DNA for the CDR3 is TGTGCCAGTAGTTCGCGGGGCAGGGAGCCCCAGCATTTT. This encodes CASSSRGREPQHF.

The rearrangement uses TRBV5-1 and TRBJ1-1; no definite D call. Germline CDR1 is SGHRS and CDR2 is YFSETQ. V gave up 6 bases and J gave up 1 base, with 13 bases separating them. This CDR3 is 14 amino acids long. The DNA of the CDR3 is TGCGCCAGCACTACCGAACCAGGGAACACTGAAGCTTTCTTT. Translated: CASTTEPGNTEAFF. Combining the CDR3 with reference TRBV5-1 and TRBJ1-1 gives the whole variable domain KAGVTQTPRYLIKTRGQQVTLSCSPISGHRSVSWYQQTPGQGLQFLFEYFSETQRNKGNFPGRFSGRQFSNSRSEMNVSTLELGDSALYLCASTTEPGNTEAFFGQGTRLTVV.

This rearrangement joins TRBV28 to TRBJ2-5, with 8 bases identical to TRBD2. The CDR3 covers 16 residues. The V gene end was trimmed by 4 bases and the J gene end by 0 bases; junction bases not matched to a gene: 7. The germline V gene encodes CDR1 MDHEN and CDR2 SYDVKM. DNA for the CDR3: TGTGCCAGCAGTTCCTTCGGGAGGGCGTACCAAGAGACCCAGTACTTC. Its protein product is CASSSFGRAYQETQYF. Drawing the rest from reference TRBV28 and TRBJ2-5, the complete variable domain is DVKVTQSSRYLVKRTGEKVFLECVQDMDHENMFWYRQDPGLGLRLIYFSYDVKMKEKGDIPEGYSVSREKKERFSLILESASTNQTSMYLCASSSFGRAYQETQYFGPGTRLLVL.

The CDR3 loop is CASSGQRLSYEQYF. Written as DNA, the CDR3 is TGTGCCAGCAGTGGACAGCGCCTTTCCTACGAGCAGTACTTC. The chain uses TRBV27 and TRBJ2-7, with a tentative D call TRBD1 (6 bases). The V end lost 5 bases, the J end lost 1 base, and 12 bases lay between the germline ends. The CDR3 consists of 14 residues. From germline, CDR1 is MNHEY and CDR2 SMNVEV (reference sequence).

The V call is TRBV5-4, the J call TRBJ2-5, with TRBD2 matching over 9 bases. The CDR3 sequence is 16 residues long. Trimming removed 7 bases from V and 4 bases from J; junction bases left unmatched: 14. In germline, CDR1 is SGHNT, CDR2 YYREEE (reference sequence). CDR3 DNA sequence: TGTGCCAGCGGGCACGGCGGGGGGGAGTCGGTAGAGACCCAGTACTTC. This gives the protein CASGHGGGESVETQYF.

The J gene is TRBJ1-5, the V gene TRBV19; 7 nucleotides align to TRBD1. The CDR3 covers 14 residues. Looked up from germline, CDR1 is LNHDA and CDR2 is SQIVND (reference sequence). The V segment lost 8 bases and the J segment 2 bases; nucleotides outside the gene matches: 6. The CDR3 reads CASVPRGRNQPQHF. CDR3 in DNA: TGTGCCAGTGTCCCAAGGGGGCGCAATCAGCCCCAGCATTTT.

V gene TRBV6-2 or TRBV6-3 combines with J gene TRBJ2-1; no reliable D call. Germline-derived CDR1 and CDR2 are MNHEY and SVGEGT. Trimming took off 0 bases at V and 8 bases at J, with 5 bases between the two ends. This CDR3 has 12 residues. Here the CDR3 DNA reads TGTGCCAGCAGTTACTCTGCGTATGAGCAGTTCTTC. Its protein product is CASSYSAYEQFF.

This clone was observed a handful of times. This chain connects TRBV6-5 to TRBJ1-3, with 8 bases matching TRBD1. V was clipped by 5 bases and J by 2 bases; unmatched bases: 5. Germline values: CDR1 MNHEY, CDR2 SVGAGI. This CDR3 has 15 residues. Here the CDR3 DNA reads TGTGCCAGCAGTACCCGGACAGGGCCTGGAAACACCATATATTTT. Its translation: CASSTRTGPGNTIYF.